The entry below gives a single TCR beta chain sequence along with its context. Its antigen remains unidentified. The CDR3 loop spans 11 amino acids. Germline CDR1 and CDR2: SGHTA and FQGNSA. The germline V and J ends were trimmed by 2 bases and 8 bases, with 6 bases remaining between them. Of the isolated RNA, all was reverse transcribed, and so the sequenced material was expressed TCRB transcripts. Sequencing was performed with immunoSEQ multiplex PCR; in TCRdb, only in-frame clones are kept and a portion is missing. Of a few hundred thousand clones listed, approximately 14% are singletons. The sample originates from a study of beta chain features in type 1 diabetes. Study results and caveats: In the patient group, naive, central memory and Treg TCRB repertoires seemed more alike than in the healthy donor group. Shorter TCRB CDR3s, moderately but significantly so, were found in Type 1 diabetes patients in all four CD4+ subsets.

The rearrangement links TRBV7-2 to TRBJ1-2; D unresolved. The sample consisted of naive CD4+ T cells from blood. The TCR was taken from a man under 40 with type 1 diabetes. For the CDR3, the DNA is TGTGCCAGCAGCTTAACGGAGGGCTACACCTTC. Translating gives CASSLTEGYTF.